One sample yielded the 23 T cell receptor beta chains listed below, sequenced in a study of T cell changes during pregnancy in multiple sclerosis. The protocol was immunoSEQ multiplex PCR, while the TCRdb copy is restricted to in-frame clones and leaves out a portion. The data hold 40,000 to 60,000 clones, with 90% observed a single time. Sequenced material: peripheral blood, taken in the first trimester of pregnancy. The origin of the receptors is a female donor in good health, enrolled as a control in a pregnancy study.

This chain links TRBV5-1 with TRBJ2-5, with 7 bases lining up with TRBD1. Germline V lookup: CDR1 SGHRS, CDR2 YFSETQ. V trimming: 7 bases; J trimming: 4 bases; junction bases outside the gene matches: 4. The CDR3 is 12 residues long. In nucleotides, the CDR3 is TGCGCCAGCTCCAAGGGGGCAGAGACCCAGTACTTC. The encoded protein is CASSKGAETQYF.

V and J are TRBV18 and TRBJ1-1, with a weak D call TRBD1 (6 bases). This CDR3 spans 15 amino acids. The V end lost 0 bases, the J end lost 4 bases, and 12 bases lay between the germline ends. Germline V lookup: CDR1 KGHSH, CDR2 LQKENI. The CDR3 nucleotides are TGTGCCAGCTCACCACCGCAGGGGAGGGGCACTGAAGCTTTCTTT. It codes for CASSPPQGRGTEAFF.

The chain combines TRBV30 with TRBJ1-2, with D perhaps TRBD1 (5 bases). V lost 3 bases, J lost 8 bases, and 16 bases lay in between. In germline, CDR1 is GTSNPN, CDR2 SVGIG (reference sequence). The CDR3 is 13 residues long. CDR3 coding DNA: TGTGCCTGGAGAGAAGGGTGGGGCGAAGGCTACACCTTC. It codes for CAWREGWGEGYTF.

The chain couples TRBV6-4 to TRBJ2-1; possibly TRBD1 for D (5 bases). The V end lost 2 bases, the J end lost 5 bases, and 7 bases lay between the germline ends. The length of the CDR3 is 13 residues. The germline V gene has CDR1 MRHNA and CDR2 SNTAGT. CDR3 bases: TGTGCCAGCAGTGACACGGACAACAATGAGCAGTTCTTC. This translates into CASSDTDNNEQFF.

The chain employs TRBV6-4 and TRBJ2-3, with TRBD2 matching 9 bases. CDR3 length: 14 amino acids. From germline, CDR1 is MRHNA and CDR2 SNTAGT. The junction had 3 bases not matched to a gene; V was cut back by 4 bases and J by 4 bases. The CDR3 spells CASSVAGGADTQYF. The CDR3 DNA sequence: TGTGCCAGCAGTGTGGCGGGAGGGGCAGATACGCAGTATTTT.

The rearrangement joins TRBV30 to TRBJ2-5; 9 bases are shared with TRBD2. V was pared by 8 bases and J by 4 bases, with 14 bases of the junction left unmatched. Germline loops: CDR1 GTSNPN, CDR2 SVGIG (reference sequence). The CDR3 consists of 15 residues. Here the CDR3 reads CARRGGGGALETQYF. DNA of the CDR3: TGTGCCCGCCGGGGCGGCGGGGGGGCCCTAGAGACCCAGTACTTC.

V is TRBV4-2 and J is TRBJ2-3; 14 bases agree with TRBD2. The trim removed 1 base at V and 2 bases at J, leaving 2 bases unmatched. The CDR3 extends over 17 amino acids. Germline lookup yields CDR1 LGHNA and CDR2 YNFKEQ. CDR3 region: CASSQGLAGGPTDTQYF. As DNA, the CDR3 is TGTGCCAGCAGCCAAGGACTAGCGGGGGGGCCCACAGATACGCAGTATTTT.

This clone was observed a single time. CDR3 in amino acids: CASSVGGQGGEQYF. As DNA, the CDR3 is TGTGCCAGCAGCGTAGGAGGACAGGGGGGCGAGCAGTACTTC. The rearrangement uses TRBV5-4 and TRBJ2-7; TRBD1 matches at 10 bases. CDR3 length equals 14 residues. Germline loops: CDR1 SGHNT, CDR2 YYREEE (reference sequence). Losses at the gene ends were 4 bases for V and 6 bases for J; bases not matched to a gene: 7.

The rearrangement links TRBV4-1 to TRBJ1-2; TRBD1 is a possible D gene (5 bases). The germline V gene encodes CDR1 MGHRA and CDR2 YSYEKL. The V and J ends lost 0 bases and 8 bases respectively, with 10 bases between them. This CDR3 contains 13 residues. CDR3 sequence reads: CASSQETEAGYTF. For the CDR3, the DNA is TGCGCCAGCAGCCAAGAGACAGAGGCGGGCTACACCTTC.

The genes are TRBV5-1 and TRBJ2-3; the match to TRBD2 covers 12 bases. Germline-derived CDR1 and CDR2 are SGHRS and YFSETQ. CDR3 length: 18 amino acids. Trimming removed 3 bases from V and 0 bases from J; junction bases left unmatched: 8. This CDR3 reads CASSSLAGGIASTDTQYF. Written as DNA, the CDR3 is TGCGCCAGCAGCTCTCTAGCGGGGGGGATCGCTAGCACAGATACGCAGTATTTT.

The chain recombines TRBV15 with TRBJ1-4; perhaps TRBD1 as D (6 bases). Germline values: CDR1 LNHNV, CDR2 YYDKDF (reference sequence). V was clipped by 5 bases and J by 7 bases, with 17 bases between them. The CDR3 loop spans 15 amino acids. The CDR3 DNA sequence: TGTGCCACCAGCCGAATTGGGGGCACCCTTGAAAAACTGTTTTTT. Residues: CATSRIGGTLEKLFF.

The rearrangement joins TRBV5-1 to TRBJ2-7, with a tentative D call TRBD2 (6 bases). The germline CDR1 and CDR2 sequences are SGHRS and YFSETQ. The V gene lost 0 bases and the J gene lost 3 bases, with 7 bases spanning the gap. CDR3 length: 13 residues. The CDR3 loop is CASSLVEGYEQYF. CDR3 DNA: TGCGCCAGCAGCTTGGTGGAGGGCTACGAGCAGTACTTC. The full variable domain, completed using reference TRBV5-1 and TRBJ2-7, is KAGVTQTPRYLIKTRGQQVTLSCSPISGHRSVSWYQQTPGQGLQFLFEYFSETQRNKGNFPGRFSGRQFSNSRSEMNVSTLELGDSALYLCASSLVEGYEQYFGPGTRLTVT.

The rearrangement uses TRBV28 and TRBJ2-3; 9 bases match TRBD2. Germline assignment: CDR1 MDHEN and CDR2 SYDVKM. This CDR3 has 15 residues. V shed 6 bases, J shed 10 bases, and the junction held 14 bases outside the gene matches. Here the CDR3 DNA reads TGTGCCAGCAGCGGGGGTCGGCGGGAGGGCCTCGCGCAGTATTTT. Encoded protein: CASSGGRREGLAQYF. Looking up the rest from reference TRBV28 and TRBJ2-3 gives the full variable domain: DVKVTQSSRYLVKRTGEKVFLECVQDMDHENMFWYRQDPGLGLRLIYFSYDVKMKEKGDIPEGYSVSREKKERFSLILESASTNQTSMYLCASSGGRREGLAQYFGPGTRLTVL.

CDR3 amino acids: CASSTVGQGGLFF. The CDR3 coding sequence is TGTGCCAGTAGTACGGTGGGACAGGGGGGCCTGTTTTTT. The chain has TRBV19 and TRBJ2-2; 11 bases are a match to TRBD1. The CDR3 spans 13 residues. V gave up 4 bases and J gave up 14 bases; unmatched junction bases: 6. Germline assignment: CDR1 LNHDA and CDR2 SQIVND (reference sequence).

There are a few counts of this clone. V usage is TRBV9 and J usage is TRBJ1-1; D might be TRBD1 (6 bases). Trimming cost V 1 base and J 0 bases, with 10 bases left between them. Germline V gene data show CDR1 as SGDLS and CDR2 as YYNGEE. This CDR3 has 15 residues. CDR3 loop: CASSVSGQMNTEAFF. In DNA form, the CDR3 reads TGTGCCAGCAGCGTATCGGGACAAATGAACACTGAAGCTTTCTTT.

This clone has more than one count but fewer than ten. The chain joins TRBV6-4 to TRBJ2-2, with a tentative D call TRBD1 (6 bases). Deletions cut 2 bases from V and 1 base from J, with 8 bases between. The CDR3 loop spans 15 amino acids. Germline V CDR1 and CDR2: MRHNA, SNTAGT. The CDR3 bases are TGTGCCAGCAGTGACGGGGGCGGGAACACCGGGGAGCTGTTTTTT. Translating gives CASSDGGGNTGELFF.

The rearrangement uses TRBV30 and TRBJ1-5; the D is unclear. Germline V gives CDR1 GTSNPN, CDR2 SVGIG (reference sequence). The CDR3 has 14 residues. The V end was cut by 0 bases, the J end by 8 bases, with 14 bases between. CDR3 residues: CAWSVRGGEEPQHF. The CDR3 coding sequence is TGTGCCTGGAGTGTACGGGGTGGTGAAGAGCCCCAGCATTTT. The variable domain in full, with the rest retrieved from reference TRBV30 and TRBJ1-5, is SQTIHQWPATLVQPVGSPLSLECTVEGTSNPNLYWYRQAAGRGLQLLFYSVGIGQISSEVPQNLSASRPQDRQFILSSKKLLLSDSGFYLCAWSVRGGEEPQHFGDGTRLSIL.

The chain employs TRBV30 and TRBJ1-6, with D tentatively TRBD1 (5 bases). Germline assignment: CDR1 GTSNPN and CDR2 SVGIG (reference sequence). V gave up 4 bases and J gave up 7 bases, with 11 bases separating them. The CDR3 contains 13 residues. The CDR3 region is CAWTGIGNSPLHF. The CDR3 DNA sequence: TGTGCCTGGACAGGGATCGGGAATTCACCCCTCCACTTT.

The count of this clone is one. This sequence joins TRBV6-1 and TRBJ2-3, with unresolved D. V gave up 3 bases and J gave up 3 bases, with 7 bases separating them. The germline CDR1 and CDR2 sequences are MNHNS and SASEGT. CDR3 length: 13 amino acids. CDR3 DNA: TGTGCCAGCAGTGAGCATCGGACAGATACGCAGTATTTT. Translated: CASSEHRTDTQYF.

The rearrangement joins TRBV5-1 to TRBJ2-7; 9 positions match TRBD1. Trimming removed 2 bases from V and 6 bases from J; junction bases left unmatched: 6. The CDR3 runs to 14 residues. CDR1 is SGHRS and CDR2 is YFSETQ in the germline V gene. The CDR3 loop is CASSLAGTGIEQYF. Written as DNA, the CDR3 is TGCGCCAGCAGCTTAGCCGGGACAGGGATCGAGCAGTACTTC. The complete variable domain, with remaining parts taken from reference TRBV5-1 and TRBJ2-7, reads KAGVTQTPRYLIKTRGQQVTLSCSPISGHRSVSWYQQTPGQGLQFLFEYFSETQRNKGNFPGRFSGRQFSNSRSEMNVSTLELGDSALYLCASSLAGTGIEQYFGPGTRLTVT.

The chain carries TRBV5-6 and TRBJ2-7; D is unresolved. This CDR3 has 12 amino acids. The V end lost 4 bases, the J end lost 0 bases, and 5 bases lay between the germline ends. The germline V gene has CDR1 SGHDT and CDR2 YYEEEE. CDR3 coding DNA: TGTGCCAGCAGCCTGAGCTCCTACGAGCAGTACTTC. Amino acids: CASSLSSYEQYF.

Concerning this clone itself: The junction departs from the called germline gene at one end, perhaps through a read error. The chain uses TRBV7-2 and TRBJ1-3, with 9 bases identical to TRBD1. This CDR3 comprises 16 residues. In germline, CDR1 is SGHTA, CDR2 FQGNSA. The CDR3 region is CASSLAWTGAGNTIYF. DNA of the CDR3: TGTGCCAGCAGCCTAGCCTGGACAGGGGCAGGAAACACCATATATTTT.

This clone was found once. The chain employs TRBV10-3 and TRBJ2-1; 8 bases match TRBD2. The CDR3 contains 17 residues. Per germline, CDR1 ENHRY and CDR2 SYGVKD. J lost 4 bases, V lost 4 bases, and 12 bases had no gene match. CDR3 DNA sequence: TGTGCCATCAGTGGTACTAGCGGAACTGGGGAGTACAATGAGCAGTTCTTC. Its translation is CAISGTSGTGEYNEQFF.